This note documents a single T cell receptor beta chain sequence. V lost 6 bases and J lost 0, with 12 bases in between. The CDR3 loop spans 15 amino acids. From germline, CDR1 is SNHLY and CDR2 FYNNEI. TCR beta CDR3 regions were amplified from RNA transcripts. Primed by the HTBI set, a first-round RT-PCR was run on the TCR CDR3. Each CDR3 protein is one row after TCRdb ran MiXCR on the multiplex PCR reads. The sample consists of some 770,000 distinct CDR3 sequences, 16% of them appearing once. These data are taken from a study of T cells in Graves' hyperthyroidism and ophthalmopathy. This sequence originates from a man aged 18 to 29 with Graves' hyperthyroidism. The chain recombines TRBV2 with TRBJ1-5; no definite D call. Material: blood. Written as DNA, the CDR3 is TGTGCCAGCAGAGCGGCGGAGTTTAGCAATCAGCCCCAGCATTTT. Protein sequence: CASRAAEFSNQPQHF.